The 17 T cell receptor beta chains given below trace back to one sample, sequenced in a study of T cells after yellow fever vaccination. In TCRdb, the 5' RACE reads were re-called with MiXCR into one record per CDR3 protein. The sample consists of 280,000 or so distinct CDR3 sequences, roughly 8.7% of them appearing once. Sequencing used CD4+ T cells sorted from PBMCs, obtained 5 days after the yellow fever booster vaccination. The receptors here all came from a young man who received the YFV17D yellow fever vaccine.

The rearrangement links TRBV18 to TRBJ2-3; the D gene is possibly TRBD2 (5 bases). This CDR3 has 16 amino acids. Trimming cost V 6 bases and J 1 base, with 17 bases left between them. Looked up from germline, CDR1 is KGHSH and CDR2 is LQKENI. The CDR3 sequence: CASSLLSHGGTDTQYF. DNA of the CDR3: TGTGCCAGCTCTCTACTTTCCCACGGGGGCACAGATACGCAGTATTTT. Full variable domain (outside the CDR3, taken from reference TRBV18 and TRBJ2-3): NAGVMQNPRHLVRRRGQEARLRCSPMKGHSHVYWYRQLPEEGLKFMVYLQKENIIDESGMPKERFSAEFPKEGPSILRIQQVVRGDSAAYFCASSLLSHGGTDTQYFGPGTRLTVL.

V gene TRBV2 combines with J gene TRBJ2-2; tentative D call: TRBD1 (6 bases). CDR1 is SNHLY, CDR2 FYNNEI, per germline. The CDR3 length is 15 residues. V gave up 1 base and J gave up 4 bases, with 10 bases separating them. The CDR3 spells CASSEGMGATGELFF. The CDR3 DNA reads TGTGCCAGCAGTGAAGGAATGGGGGCCACCGGGGAGCTGTTTTTT.

This clonotype showed up many times. The CDR3 nucleotides are TGCAGCGCCGCCCAGGGGACGCAGTATTTT. Translated: CSAAQGTQYF. This chain uses TRBV29-1 with TRBJ2-3, with D possibly being TRBD1 (6 bases). Germline CDR1 and CDR2: SQVTM and ANQGSEA. Between the trimmed V and J ends, which lost 7 bases and 9 bases, there was a span of 11 bases. The CDR3 runs 10 residues.

This clonotype occurred a few times. CDR3 region: CSARMGGNQPQHF. The CDR3 DNA reads TGCAGTGCTAGAATGGGGGGCAATCAGCCCCAGCATTTT. The rearrangement uses TRBV20-1 and TRBJ1-5; perhaps TRBD1 as D (5 bases). The CDR3 spans 13 residues. Germline V CDR1 and CDR2: DFQATT, SNEGSKA (reference sequence). The V end was cut by 2 bases, the J end by 2 bases, with 7 bases between.

The chain couples TRBV4-3 to TRBJ1-6, with D tentatively TRBD1 (5 bases). Trimming pared 2 bases from V and 9 bases from J, leaving 14 bases between. The germline V gene encodes CDR1 LGHNA and CDR2 YSLEER. The CDR3 length is 15 residues. CDR3 loop: CASSQQGVNSSPLHF. The CDR3 DNA sequence: TGCGCCAGCAGCCAACAGGGCGTTAATAGTTCACCCCTCCACTTT.

This clonotype has at least ten counts. The chain couples TRBV27 to TRBJ2-5; D is uncertain. V was cut by 3 bases and J by 5 bases, with 13 bases left in between. The CDR3 totals 14 residues. Germline lookup yields CDR1 MNHEY and CDR2 SMNVEV (reference sequence). The CDR3 DNA sequence: TGTGCCAGCAGTTTCAGGCGTGGCAGGGAGACCCAGTACTTC. As protein: CASSFRRGRETQYF.

This chain joins TRBV11-2 and TRBJ2-2; D is unresolved. CDR1 is SGHAT and CDR2 is FQNNGV in the germline V gene. There are 15 residues in the CDR3. V dropped 3 bases and J dropped 4 bases, with 12 bases sitting between them. CDR3 bases: TGTGCCAGCAGCTTCCGGGCCATTATCACCGGGGAGCTGTTTTTT. It encodes CASSFRAIITGELFF.

This chain connects TRBV5-1 to TRBJ2-5; 9 bases map to TRBD1. J lost 4 bases, V lost 4 bases, and 11 bases had no gene match. CDR1 is SGHRS, CDR2 YFSETQ, per germline. The CDR3 has 16 amino acids. CDR3 loop: CASSRLTGTGLETQYF. Written as DNA, the CDR3 is TGCGCCAGCAGCAGATTGACCGGGACAGGGCTAGAGACCCAGTACTTC.

The chain combines TRBV6-1 with TRBJ2-7, with 12 bases aligning to TRBD2. CDR1 is MNHNS, CDR2 SASEGT, per germline. Unmatched junction bases numbered 18, after V lost 1 base and J lost 8 bases. This CDR3 is built from 19 residues. The CDR3 sequence: CASSEVPPGTSGPPVQQYV. The CDR3 coding sequence is TGTGCCAGCAGTGAAGTGCCCCCCGGGACTAGCGGGCCCCCCGTCCAGCAGTACGTC.

The gene calls are TRBV6-2 or TRBV6-3 and TRBJ2-3; 7 nucleotides agree with TRBD1. The CDR3 has 16 residues. Germline loops: CDR1 MNHEY, CDR2 SVGEGT. Unmatched junction bases numbered 7, after V lost 0 bases and J lost 4 bases. The CDR3, as DNA: TGTGCCAGCAGTTACTCGAATAGGGGGCTCTCAGATACGCAGTATTTT. This gives the protein CASSYSNRGLSDTQYF.

The genes are TRBV27 and TRBJ2-7; D unresolved. Germline CDR1 MNHEY, CDR2 SMNVEV (reference sequence). The CDR3 contains 14 residues. Trimming took off 6 bases at V and 0 bases at J, with 12 bases between the two ends. CDR3 protein: CASRSLSRSYEQYV. CDR3 nucleotide sequence: TGTGCCAGCAGGTCCCTGTCACGCTCCTACGAGCAGTACGTC.

This clonotype was seen only a few times. V usage is TRBV20-1 and J usage is TRBJ2-7; D perhaps matches TRBD1 (5 bases). The CDR3 runs 14 residues. Per germline, CDR1 DFQATT and CDR2 SNEGSKA (reference sequence). Trimming shortened V by 1 base and J by 3 bases, and 13 bases separated the two germline ends. The CDR3 reads CSARVRVSRYEQYF. CDR3 sequence (DNA): TGCAGTGCTAGAGTCAGGGTATCCCGCTACGAGCAGTACTTC.

This clonotype was detected ten times or more. J is TRBJ2-4 and V is TRBV4-3, with 10 bases identical to TRBD1. With V trimmed by 5 bases and J by 8 bases, 9 bases remained unmatched. Germline V lookup: CDR1 LGHNA, CDR2 YSLEER. This CDR3 contains 15 residues. CDR3 sequence (DNA): TGCGCCAGCAGCTATACCGACAGGGGGCGAGACATTCAGTACTTC. This encodes CASSYTDRGRDIQYF.

The V gene is TRBV6-4, the J gene TRBJ2-1; 10 bases line up with TRBD1. Germline CDR1 is MRHNA and CDR2 is SNTAGT. V lost 4 bases, J lost 0 bases, and 6 bases stayed unmatched. There are 17 residues in the CDR3. Here the CDR3 DNA reads TGTGCCAGCAGTGCCCAGGGACAGGGGTCCTCCTACAATGAGCAGTTCTTC. Its protein is CASSAQGQGSSYNEQFF.

This rearrangement joins TRBV5-1 to TRBJ2-1; TRBD2 matches at 10 bases. The V segment lost 3 bases and the J segment 6 bases; nucleotides outside the gene matches: 9. This CDR3 region has 16 residues. Germline-derived CDR1 and CDR2 are SGHRS and YFSETQ. CDR3 DNA: TGCGCCAGCAGCTATTTACAGACTAGCGGGTTCAATGAGCAGTTCTTC. Translated: CASSYLQTSGFNEQFF.

This clonotype was recorded many times. One end of the junction is discordant with germline, which a read error may explain. This rearrangement joins TRBV5-1 to TRBJ1-4, with D unclear. CDR3 length: 14 residues. CDR1 is SGHRS, CDR2 YFSETQ, per germline. This chain's CDR3 is CASSLGRTNEKLFF. In DNA, the CDR3 is TGTGCCAGCAGTTTAGGTCGAACTAATGAAAAACTGTTTTTT.

This clonotype was detected only a few times. This chain joins TRBV7-8 and TRBJ2-5; 9 bases fit TRBD1. Germline trimming cut 4 bases from V and 4 bases from J; bases unmatched to any gene: 1. The CDR3 is 13 amino acids. Germline CDR1 and CDR2: SGHVS and FQNEAQ. The CDR3 DNA follows: TGTGCCAGCAGCTGGGACAGGGTAGAGACCCAGTACTTC. Amino acids: CASSWDRVETQYF.